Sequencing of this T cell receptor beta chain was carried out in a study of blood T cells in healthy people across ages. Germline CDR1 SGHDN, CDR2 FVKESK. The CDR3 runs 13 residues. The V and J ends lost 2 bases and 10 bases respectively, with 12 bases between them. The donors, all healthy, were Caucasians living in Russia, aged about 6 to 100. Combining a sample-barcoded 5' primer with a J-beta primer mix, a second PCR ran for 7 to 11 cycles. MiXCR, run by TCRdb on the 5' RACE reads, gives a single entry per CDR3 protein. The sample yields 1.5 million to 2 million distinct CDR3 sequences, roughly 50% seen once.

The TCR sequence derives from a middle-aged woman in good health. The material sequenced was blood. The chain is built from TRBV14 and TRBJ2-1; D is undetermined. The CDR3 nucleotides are TGTGCCAGCAGCCAACCCAGAAAACACGAGCAGTTCTTC. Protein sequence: CASSQPRKHEQFF.